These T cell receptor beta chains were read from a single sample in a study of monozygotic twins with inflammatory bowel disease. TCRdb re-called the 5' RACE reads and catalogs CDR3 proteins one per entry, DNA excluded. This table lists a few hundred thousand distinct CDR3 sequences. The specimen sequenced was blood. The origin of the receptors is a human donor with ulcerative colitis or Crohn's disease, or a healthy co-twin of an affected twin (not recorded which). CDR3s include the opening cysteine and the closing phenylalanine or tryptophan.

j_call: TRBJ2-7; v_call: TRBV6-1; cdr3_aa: CASSEDRGRFEQYF
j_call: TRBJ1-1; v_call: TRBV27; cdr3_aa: CASSSRGTTGQARNTEAFF
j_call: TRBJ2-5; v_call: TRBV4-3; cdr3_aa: CASSQIGGMMAQYF
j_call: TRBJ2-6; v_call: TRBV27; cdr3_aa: CASSFGGVSWRYSGANVLTF
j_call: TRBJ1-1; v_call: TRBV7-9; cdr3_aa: CASSSRTEGAEAFF
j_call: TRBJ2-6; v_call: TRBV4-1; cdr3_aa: CASSQDGQGNSGANVLTF
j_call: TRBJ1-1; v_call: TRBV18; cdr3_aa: CASSSGQSGRNTEAFF
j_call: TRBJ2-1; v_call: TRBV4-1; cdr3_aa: CASSQEGVTDHSYNEQFF
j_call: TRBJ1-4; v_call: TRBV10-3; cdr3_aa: CAISEEMMSEKLFF
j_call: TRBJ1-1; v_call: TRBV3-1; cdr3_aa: CASSLTGTKEAFF
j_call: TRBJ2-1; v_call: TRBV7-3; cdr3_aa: CASSSGGASGNEQFF
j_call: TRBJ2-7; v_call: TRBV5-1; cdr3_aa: CASSWKSVGDLSYEQYF
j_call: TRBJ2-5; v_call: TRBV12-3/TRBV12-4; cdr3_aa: CASSLYVTVGQETQYF
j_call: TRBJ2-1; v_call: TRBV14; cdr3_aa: CASSQTTGWYRAREREQFF
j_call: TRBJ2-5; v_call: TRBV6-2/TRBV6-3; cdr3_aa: CASSPGGVDETQYF
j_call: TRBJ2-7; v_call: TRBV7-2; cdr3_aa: CASSLVLTGGIYEQYF
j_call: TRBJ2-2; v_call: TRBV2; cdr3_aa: CASRNRGQTGELFF
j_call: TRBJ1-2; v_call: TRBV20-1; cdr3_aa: CSAREGQGAQYGYTF
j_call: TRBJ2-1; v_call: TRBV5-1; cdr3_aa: CASTSRVSGGSYRLFF
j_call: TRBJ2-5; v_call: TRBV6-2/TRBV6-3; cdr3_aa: CASSSGRTSGTQETQYF
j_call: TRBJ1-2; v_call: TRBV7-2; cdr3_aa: CASSLGISPGYGYTF
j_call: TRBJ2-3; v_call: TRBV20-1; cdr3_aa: CSATELRTQNRAQYF
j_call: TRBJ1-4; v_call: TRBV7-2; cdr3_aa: CASSEVRGPKREKLFF
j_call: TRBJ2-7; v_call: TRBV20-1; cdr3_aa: CSAKADRRRYF
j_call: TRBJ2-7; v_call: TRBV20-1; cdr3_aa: CSATRATYEQYF
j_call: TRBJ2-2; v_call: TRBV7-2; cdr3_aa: CASGWGTGELFF
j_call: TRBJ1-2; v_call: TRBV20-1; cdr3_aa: CSARDRTGLYGYTF
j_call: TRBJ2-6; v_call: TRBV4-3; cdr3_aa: CASSQVPFEAGANVLTF
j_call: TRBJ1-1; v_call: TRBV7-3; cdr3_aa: CASSLTREMNTEAFF
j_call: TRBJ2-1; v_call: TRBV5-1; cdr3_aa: CASSLGDRPLQVF
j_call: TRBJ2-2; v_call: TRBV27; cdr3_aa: CASRDRGPHGTGELFF
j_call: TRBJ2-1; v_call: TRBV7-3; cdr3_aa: CASSRDKSSYNEQFF